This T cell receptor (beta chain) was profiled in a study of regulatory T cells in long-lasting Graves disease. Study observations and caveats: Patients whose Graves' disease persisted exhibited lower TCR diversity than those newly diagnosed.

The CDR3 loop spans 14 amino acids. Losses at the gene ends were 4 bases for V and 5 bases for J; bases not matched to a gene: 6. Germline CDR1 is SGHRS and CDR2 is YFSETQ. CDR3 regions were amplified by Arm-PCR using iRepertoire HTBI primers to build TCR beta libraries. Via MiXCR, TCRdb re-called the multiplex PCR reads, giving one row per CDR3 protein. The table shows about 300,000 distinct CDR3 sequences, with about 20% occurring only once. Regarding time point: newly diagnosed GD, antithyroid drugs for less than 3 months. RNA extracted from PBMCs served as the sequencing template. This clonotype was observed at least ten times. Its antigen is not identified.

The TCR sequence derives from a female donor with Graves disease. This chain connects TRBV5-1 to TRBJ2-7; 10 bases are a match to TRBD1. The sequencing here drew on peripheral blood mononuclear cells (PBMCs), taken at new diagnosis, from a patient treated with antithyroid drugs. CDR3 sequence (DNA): TGCGCCAGCAGCGGCGGGACAGGGGAGCACGAGCAGTACTTC. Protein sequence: CASSGGTGEHEQYF.